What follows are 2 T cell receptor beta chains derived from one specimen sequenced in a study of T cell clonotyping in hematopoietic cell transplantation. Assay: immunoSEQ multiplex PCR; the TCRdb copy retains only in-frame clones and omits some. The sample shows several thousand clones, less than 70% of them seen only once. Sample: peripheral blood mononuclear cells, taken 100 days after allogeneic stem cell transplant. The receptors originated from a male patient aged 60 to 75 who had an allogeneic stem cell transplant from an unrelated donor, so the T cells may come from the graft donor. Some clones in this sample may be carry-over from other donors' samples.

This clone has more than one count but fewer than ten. The CDR3 loop reads CSATSGLAGVYEQYF. The CDR3 coding sequence is TGCAGCGCCACCTCGGGGCTAGCGGGAGTCTACGAGCAGTACTTC. V gene TRBV29-1 combines with J gene TRBJ2-7; 10 bases line up with TRBD2. Germline values: CDR1 SQVTM, CDR2 ANQGSEA. The length of the CDR3 is 15 residues. The ends lost 7 bases at V and 3 bases at J; junction bases unmatched: 12.

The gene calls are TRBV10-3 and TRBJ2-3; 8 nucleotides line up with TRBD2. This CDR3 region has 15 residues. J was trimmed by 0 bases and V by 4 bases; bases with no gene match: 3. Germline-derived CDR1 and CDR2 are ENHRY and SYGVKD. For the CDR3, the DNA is TGTGCCATCAGTGCAAGCGGGGGCAGCACAGATACGCAGTATTTT. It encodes CAISASGGSTDTQYF.